Presented here are 26 T cell receptor beta chains from one specimen sequenced in a study of blood T cell repertoires in COVID-19. This table comes from immunoSEQ multiplex PCR, and its TCRdb copy is limited to in-frame clones, with some not included. The data show 110,000 to 150,000 clones, with approximately 86% seen just once and 6.2% held by the top ten. Sequenced input: PBMCs or T cells enriched from blood (not recorded which). These receptors were collected from a woman between 40 and 50 years old who had recovered from COVID-19.

The chain links TRBV15 to TRBJ1-5, with 8 nucleotides matching TRBD1. After removal of 5 bases from V and 4 bases from J, the junction contained 7 bases not matched to a gene. This CDR3 has 15 amino acids. CDR1 and CDR2 (germline): LNHNV, YYDKDF (reference sequence). The CDR3 coding sequence is TGTGCCACCAGCGGAAGGACAGGGCCGAATCAGCCCCAGCATTTT. Protein product: CATSGRTGPNQPQHF.

The chain combines TRBV27 with TRBJ2-2; D remains ambiguous. V lost 5 bases, J lost 1 base, and 11 bases lay in between. CDR1 is MNHEY, CDR2 SMNVEV, per germline (reference sequence). CDR3 size: 15 residues. The CDR3 region has the DNA TGTGCCAGCAGTCCTGGGCCAGGGAACACCGGGGAGCTGTTTTTT. Its translation: CASSPGPGNTGELFF.

The genes are TRBV7-8 and TRBJ2-7; 8 positions agree with TRBD2. There are 15 residues in the CDR3. Germline loops: CDR1 SGHVS, CDR2 FQNEAQ. Unmatched junction bases numbered 13, after V lost 5 bases and J lost 7 bases. In nucleotides, the CDR3 is TGTGCCAGCAGCCCGGACTTGGGACTAGGTTGGGAGCAGTACTTC. Its protein is CASSPDLGLGWEQYF.

The chain joins TRBV28 to TRBJ2-7; D is possibly TRBD1 (5 bases). Germline CDR1 and CDR2: MDHEN and SYDVKM. Trimming removed 3 bases from V and 1 base from J, with 10 bases in between. CDR3 length: 14 amino acids. DNA of the CDR3: TGTGCCAGCAGTTTCGGTCAGGGATCCTACGAGCAGTACTTC. Translated: CASSFGQGSYEQYF.

The V call is TRBV6-5, the J call TRBJ2-2; TRBD2 agrees at 7 bases. CDR3 size: 16 residues. The germline V gene encodes CDR1 MNHEY and CDR2 SVGAGI. Trimming removed 2 bases from V and 2 bases from J; junction bases left unmatched: 5. The CDR3: CASSYGLADNTGELFF. Here the CDR3 DNA reads TGTGCCAGCAGTTACGGGCTAGCGGATAACACCGGGGAGCTGTTTTTT.

The gene calls are TRBV2 and TRBJ2-1, with TRBD2 as a possible D gene (5 bases). Between the trimmed V and J ends, which lost 0 bases and 2 bases, there was a span of 11 bases. The CDR3 length is 16 residues. From germline, CDR1 is SNHLY and CDR2 FYNNEI. In DNA, the CDR3 is TGTGCCAGCAGTGAAGCCGGGGTTCGTCCCTACAATGAGCAGTTCTTC. Translation: CASSEAGVRPYNEQFF. Drawing the rest from reference TRBV2 and TRBJ2-1, the complete variable domain is EPEVTQTPSHQVTQMGQEVILRCVPISNHLYFYWYRQILGQKVEFLVSFYNNEISEKSEIFDDQFSVERPDGSNFTLKIRSTKLEDSAMYFCASSEAGVRPYNEQFFGPGTRLTVL.

On this clone itself: Other nucleotide sequences from this sample produce the same CDR3. The V gene is TRBV24-1, the J gene TRBJ2-2, with no clear D. The V gene's germline CDR1 is KGHDR and CDR2 SFDVKD. The V gene lost 4 bases and the J gene lost 8 bases, with 7 bases spanning the gap. This CDR3 comprises 12 residues. This CDR3 is CATSDPVGELFF. CDR3 in DNA: TGTGCCACCAGTGACCCCGTGGGGGAGCTGTTTTTT.

The rearrangement joins TRBV30 to TRBJ1-6; D remains ambiguous. The V end lost 2 bases, the J end lost 8 bases, and 16 bases lay between the germline ends. CDR1 is GTSNPN and CDR2 is SVGIG in the germline V gene (reference sequence). This CDR3 region has 15 residues. CDR3 DNA: TGTGCCTGGAGTCCCCGCCGGCGGGCTGATTCACCCCTCCACTTT. It encodes CAWSPRRRADSPLHF. The whole variable domain, remainder taken from reference TRBV30 and TRBJ1-6, is SQTIHQWPATLVQPVGSPLSLECTVEGTSNPNLYWYRQAAGRGLQLLFYSVGIGQISSEVPQNLSASRPQDRQFILSSKKLLLSDSGFYLCAWSPRRRADSPLHFGNGTRLTVT.

The V call is TRBV20-1, the J call TRBJ2-1, with TRBD2 identical over 12 bases. This CDR3 region has 16 residues. Unmatched junction bases numbered 5, after V lost 3 bases and J lost 2 bases. The germline V gene has CDR1 DFQATT and CDR2 SNEGSKA (reference sequence). The CDR3 sequence: CSASSTSGRTYNEQFF. CDR3 DNA sequence: TGCAGTGCTAGTTCCACTAGCGGGAGGACCTACAATGAGCAGTTCTTC.

This sequence joins TRBV9 and TRBJ1-2, with D possibly being TRBD1 (5 bases). Trimming removed 3 bases at V and 7 bases at J, with 16 bases between. Germline V gene sequence: CDR1 SGDLS, CDR2 YYNGEE. This CDR3 has 14 amino acids. The CDR3 DNA reads TGTGCCAGCAGCGCTCCCCGGCAGGGTGTTGGCTACACCTTC. It encodes CASSAPRQGVGYTF.

CDR3 region: CASSSGERGYGYTF. The CDR3 region has the DNA TGTGCCAGCAGTTCAGGGGAACGAGGGTATGGCTACACCTTC. The V call is TRBV27, the J call TRBJ1-2, with D possibly TRBD1 on 6 matching bases. The V gene lost 4 bases and the J gene lost 5 bases, with 14 bases spanning the gap. This CDR3 region has 14 residues. Germline assignment: CDR1 MNHEY and CDR2 SMNVEV (reference sequence).

V gene TRBV2 combines with J gene TRBJ2-1; D is ambiguous. CDR3 length: 12 residues. V gave up 6 bases and J gave up 3 bases, with 6 bases separating them. Germline V gives CDR1 SNHLY, CDR2 FYNNEI. CDR3 loop: CASRENYNEQFF. CDR3 DNA: TGTGCCAGCAGGGAGAACTACAATGAGCAGTTCTTC.

J is TRBJ2-5 and V is TRBV5-4, with 11 nucleotides matching TRBD2. This CDR3 has 15 amino acids. CDR1 and CDR2 from the germline V gene are SGHNT and YYREEE (reference sequence). V was clipped by 1 base and J by 5 bases; unmatched bases: 4. This CDR3 reads CASSLKLAGDETQYF. For the CDR3, the DNA is TGTGCCAGCAGCTTGAAACTAGCGGGAGATGAGACCCAGTACTTC.

This clone was counted only a few times. V usage is TRBV6-6 and J usage is TRBJ1-6; D ambiguous. Germline lookup yields CDR1 MNHNY and CDR2 SVGAGI (reference sequence). CDR3 size: 14 residues. With 2 bases removed from V and 9 bases from J, the gap between germline ends came to 11 bases. The CDR3 here is CASSYGSTSSPLHF. The DNA of the CDR3 is TGTGCCAGCAGTTACGGGAGTACTAGTTCACCCCTCCACTTT.

This chain links TRBV11-3 with TRBJ1-2; no firm D call. V was clipped by 5 bases and J by 0 bases, with 19 bases between them. The CDR3 spans 17 residues. The germline V gene has CDR1 SGHNT and CDR2 YENEEA. DNA of the CDR3: TGTGCCAGCAGCCCCCGGGGTTGGGCACAAGCTAACTATGGCTACACCTTC. Its translation: CASSPRGWAQANYGYTF.

This chain uses TRBV6-1 with TRBJ1-1, with no clear D. The CDR3 is made up of 13 amino acids. The ends were cut back, 7 bases at V and 6 bases at J, with 15 bases in the middle. Germline loops: CDR1 MNHNS, CDR2 SASEGT. The CDR3 DNA reads TGTGCCAGCACTAACCCCGCCCCCGCTGAAGCTTTCTTT. Translation gives CASTNPAPAEAFF.

This clone was counted once. V is TRBV7-8 and J is TRBJ2-2; D possibly corresponds to TRBD2 (5 bases). CDR3 length: 14 residues. Trimming removed 5 bases at V and 9 bases at J, with 16 bases between. Per the germline V gene, CDR1 is SGHVS and CDR2 is FQNEAQ. CDR3 bases: TGTGCCAGCAGCCCTGGGCCCTCGGGGTGGGAGCTGTTTTTT. Encoded protein: CASSPGPSGWELFF. The entire variable domain, with the rest obtained from reference TRBV7-8 and TRBJ2-2, is as follows: GAGVSQSPRYKVAKRGQDVALRCDPISGHVSLFWYQQALGQGPEFLTYFQNEAQLDKSGLPSDRFFAERPEGSVSTLKIQRTQQEDSAVYLCASSPGPSGWELFFGEGSRLTVL.

This rearrangement joins TRBV11-3 to TRBJ2-2; the match to TRBD2 covers 7 bases. V lost 3 bases to trimming and J lost 0 bases; unmatched junction nucleotides: 1. The CDR3 contains 15 residues. Per the germline V gene, CDR1 is SGHNT and CDR2 is YENEEA. The CDR3 nucleotides read TGTGCCAGCAGCTTGAGCGGGACGAACACCGGGGAGCTGTTTTTT. Translation gives CASSLSGTNTGELFF.

This clone showed up just once. This chain uses TRBV15 with TRBJ2-5; D unresolved. The CDR3 sequence is 12 residues long. V lost 10 bases, J lost 0 bases, and 9 bases lay in between. Germline V CDR1 and CDR2: LNHNV, YYDKDF (reference sequence). The CDR3 DNA is TGTGCCATCCAGAAGTACCAAGAGACCCAGTACTTC. It is translated as CAIQKYQETQYF.

This clone came up a few times. This chain connects TRBV3-1 (or the pseudogene TRBV3-2) to TRBJ2-1; 7 bases align to TRBD1. From germline, CDR1 is LGHDT and CDR2 YNNKEL (reference sequence). This CDR3 has 15 residues. The ends lost 3 bases at V and 5 bases at J; junction bases unmatched: 7. In DNA, the CDR3 is TGTGCCAGCAGCCAGGGGGACAGCCCCCACAATGAGCAGTTCTTC. It is translated as CASSQGDSPHNEQFF.

V gene TRBV5-4 combines with J gene TRBJ1-1; 9 nucleotides agree with TRBD1. The CDR3 contains 17 residues. Trimming removed 4 bases from V and 2 bases from J; junction bases left unmatched: 12. Germline V gene sequence: CDR1 SGHNT, CDR2 YYREEE (reference sequence). The CDR3 region has the DNA TGTGCCAGCAGCCACACCGGGACAGGGAGGGGAAACACTGAAGCTTTCTTT. It specifies CASSHTGTGRGNTEAFF. The whole variable domain, remainder taken from reference TRBV5-4 and TRBJ1-1, is ETGVTQSPTHLIKTRGQQVTLRCSSQSGHNTVSWYQQALGQGPQFIFQYYREEENGRGNFPPRFSGLQFPNYSSELNVNALELDDSALYLCASSHTGTGRGNTEAFFGQGTRLTVV.

V usage is TRBV18 and J usage is TRBJ1-1, with D maybe TRBD1 (6 bases). CDR1 and CDR2 (germline): KGHSH, LQKENI. The CDR3 is made up of 14 amino acids. V was shortened by 2 bases and J by 3 bases, with 10 bases between the two germline ends. The CDR3 coding sequence is TGTGCCAGCTCACCAGGGGGGGCGGACACTGAAGCTTTCTTT. Translating gives CASSPGGADTEAFF.

The genes are TRBV11-1 and TRBJ2-1, with a tentative D call TRBD2 (6 bases). CDR3 size: 14 residues. V was shortened by 5 bases and J by 9 bases, with 17 bases between the two germline ends. CDR1 is SGHAT, CDR2 FQDESV, per germline (reference sequence). The CDR3 region has the DNA TGTGCCAGCAGCACGCGACTAGTTTCGGCTGAGCAGTTCTTC. Protein product: CASSTRLVSAEQFF.

This clone has more than one count but fewer than ten. V and J are TRBV7-8 and TRBJ2-1, with D perhaps TRBD2 (6 bases). The CDR3 runs to 14 residues. CDR1 and CDR2 (germline): SGHVS, FQNEAQ. Trimming stripped 6 bases from V and 6 bases from J, with 15 bases between. DNA for the CDR3: TGTGCCAGCAGATCAAGCGGGCATTTCAATGAGCAGTTCTTC. Protein sequence: CASRSSGHFNEQFF.

The chain recombines TRBV27 with TRBJ1-6, with TRBD1 matching 9 bases. CDR3 length: 17 residues. Trimming cost V 2 bases and J 9 bases; bases outside gene matches: 11. CDR1 and CDR2 (germline): MNHEY, SMNVEV (reference sequence). As DNA, the CDR3 is TGTGCCAGCAGTTTAAAACGCCGGGACAGGGTAGGTTCACCCCTCCACTTT. Translating gives CASSLKRRDRVGSPLHF.

The V gene is TRBV5-4, the J gene TRBJ2-7; 7 bases align to TRBD2. With 3 bases clipped from V and 4 bases from J, the junction kept 1 base outside the gene matches. The germline CDR1 and CDR2 sequences are SGHNT and YYREEE (reference sequence). The CDR3 is 12 amino acids. CDR3 amino acids: CASSYGGYEQYF. CDR3 nucleotide sequence: TGTGCCAGCAGCTACGGGGGGTACGAGCAGTACTTC.